Included here is one T cell receptor beta chain sequence, with context. The sample belongs to a study of blood T cell repertoires in COVID-19. About the research overall: Donors in the United States, Italy and Spain gave samples during acute or convalescent COVID-19. T cells, B-cell-depleted T cells, or PBMCs supplied cDNA or gDNA.

Per the original data handling: Reference gene primer amplification yielded estimated nucleated cell counts. Clones were sequenced by immunoSEQ multiplex PCR, and TCRdb holds only the in-frame ones, with some missing. V, J and clone size were drawn from that table, and D and trimming were deduced from the DNA. The table records about 150,000 clones, about 89% of them present only once. The germline V and J ends were trimmed by 1 base and 4 bases, with 13 bases remaining between them. The CDR3 is 15 amino acids. Looked up from germline, CDR1 is LGHNA and CDR2 is YNFKEQ. The sequenced material came from peripheral blood. This rearrangement joins TRBV4-2 to TRBJ2-5; D perhaps matches TRBD2 (5 bases). The TCR comes from a man aged 45 to 65 with acute or convalescent COVID-19. The chain's CDR3 is CASSQGLAGRETQYF. CDR3 in DNA: TGTGCCAGCAGCCAAGGGCTTGCGGGCAGAGAGACCCAGTACTTC.